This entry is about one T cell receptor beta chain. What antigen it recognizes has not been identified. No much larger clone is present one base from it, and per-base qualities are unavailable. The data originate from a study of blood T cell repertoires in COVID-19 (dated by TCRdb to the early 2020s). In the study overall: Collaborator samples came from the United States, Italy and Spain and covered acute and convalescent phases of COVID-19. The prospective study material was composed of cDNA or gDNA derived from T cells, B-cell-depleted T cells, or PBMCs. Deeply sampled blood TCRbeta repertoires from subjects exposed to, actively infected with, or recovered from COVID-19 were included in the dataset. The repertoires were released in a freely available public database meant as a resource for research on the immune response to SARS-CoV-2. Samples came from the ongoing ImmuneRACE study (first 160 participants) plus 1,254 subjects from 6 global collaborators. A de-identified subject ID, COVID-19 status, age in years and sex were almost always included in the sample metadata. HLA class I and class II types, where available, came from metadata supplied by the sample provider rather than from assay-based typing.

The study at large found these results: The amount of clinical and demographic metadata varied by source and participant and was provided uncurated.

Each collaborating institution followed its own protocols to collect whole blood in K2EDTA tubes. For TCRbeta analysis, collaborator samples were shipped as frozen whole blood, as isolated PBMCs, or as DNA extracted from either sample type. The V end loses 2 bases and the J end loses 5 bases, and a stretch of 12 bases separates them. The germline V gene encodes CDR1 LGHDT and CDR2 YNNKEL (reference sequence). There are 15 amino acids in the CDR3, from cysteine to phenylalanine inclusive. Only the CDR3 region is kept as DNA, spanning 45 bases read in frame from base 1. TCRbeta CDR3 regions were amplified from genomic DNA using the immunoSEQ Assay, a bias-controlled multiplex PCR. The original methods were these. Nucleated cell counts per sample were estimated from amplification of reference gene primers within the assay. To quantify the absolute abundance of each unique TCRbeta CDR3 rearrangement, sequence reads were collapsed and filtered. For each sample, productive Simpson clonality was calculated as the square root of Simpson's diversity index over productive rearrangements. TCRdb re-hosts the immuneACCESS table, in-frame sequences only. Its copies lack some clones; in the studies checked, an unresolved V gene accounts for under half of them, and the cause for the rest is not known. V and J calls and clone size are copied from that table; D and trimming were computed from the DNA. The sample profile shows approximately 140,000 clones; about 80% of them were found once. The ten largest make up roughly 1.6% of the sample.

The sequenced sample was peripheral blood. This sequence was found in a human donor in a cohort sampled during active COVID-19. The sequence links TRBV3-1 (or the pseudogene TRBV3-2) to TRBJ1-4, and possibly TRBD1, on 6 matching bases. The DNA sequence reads TGTGCCAGCAGCCAAAGCTGGGGGCTCAATGAAAAACTGTTTTTT. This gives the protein CASSQSWGLNEKLFF.